This T cell receptor beta chain was identified during a study of vaccination effects on CD4 cells after COVID-19. Study as a whole: Each of a few convalescent patients underwent sampling at an early and a late point after vaccination. Whole-study results and caveats: By a late point after vaccination, infection- and vaccine-induced clones had shrunk markedly through clonal contraction.

About this clone itself: What it binds is not known.

Per germline, CDR1 MNHEY and CDR2 SVGAGI. The CDR3 runs to 15 residues. V was trimmed by 8 bases and J by 0 bases, leaving 16 bases between them. TCRdb keeps only in-frame clones here, not all; method: immunoSEQ multiplex PCR. In the table there are over 35,000 clones, less than 85% of which are singletons. Culture proceeded for under twelve days, and CD4+ T cells were then isolated. SARS-CoV-2 infected the person between March and December 2020, as confirmed by PCR. Subjects were given two BNT162b2 or mRNA-1273 vaccine doses. The origin of this receptor is a human donor who had a prior SARS-CoV-2 infection. The chain has TRBV6-5 and TRBJ1-2; D might be TRBD1 (6 bases). Sequencing used CD4+ T cells from PBMCs cultured without peptide, obtained after COVID-19 vaccination. The CDR3 region is CASYKTGHPNYGYTF. The DNA for the CDR3 is TGTGCCAGCTACAAAACGGGACACCCTAACTATGGCTACACCTTC.